The text below deals with one T cell receptor (beta chain). As yet, its antigen is unknown. The entry originates in a study of T-cell memory formation after mild COVID-19. There are 16 residues in the CDR3. CDR1 and CDR2 from the germline V gene are MNHEY and SVGAGI. The V gene lost 4 bases and the J gene lost 3 bases, with 18 bases spanning the gap. Study-wide results and limits: Contracting CD4+ clones sat mainly in CM and EM; CD8+ in EMRA. Cross-reactive memory seemingly joined, as some responding clones were found in pre-infection memory.

TCR alpha and TCR beta cDNA libraries carrying sample barcodes and UMIs came from 5'RACE with constant-segment primers. MiXCR, run by TCRdb on the 5' RACE reads, gives a single entry per CDR3 protein. The sample consists of nearly 350,000 distinct CDR3 sequences, 10% to 15% of them appearing once. This sequence was found in a man aged 18-30 years who had mild COVID-19 (a few samples of this study predate the infection). Cell type and time point are not known. The V and J genes are TRBV6-5 and TRBJ1-2, with D possibly matching TRBD1 (6 bases). The sequencing sample was made of PBMCs or a T cell subset sorted from them (not recorded which). The CDR3 nucleotides read TGTGCCAGCAGTTCTTCTTGGACAGAGTGGGACTATGGCTACACCTTC. Its protein is CASSSSWTEWDYGYTF.